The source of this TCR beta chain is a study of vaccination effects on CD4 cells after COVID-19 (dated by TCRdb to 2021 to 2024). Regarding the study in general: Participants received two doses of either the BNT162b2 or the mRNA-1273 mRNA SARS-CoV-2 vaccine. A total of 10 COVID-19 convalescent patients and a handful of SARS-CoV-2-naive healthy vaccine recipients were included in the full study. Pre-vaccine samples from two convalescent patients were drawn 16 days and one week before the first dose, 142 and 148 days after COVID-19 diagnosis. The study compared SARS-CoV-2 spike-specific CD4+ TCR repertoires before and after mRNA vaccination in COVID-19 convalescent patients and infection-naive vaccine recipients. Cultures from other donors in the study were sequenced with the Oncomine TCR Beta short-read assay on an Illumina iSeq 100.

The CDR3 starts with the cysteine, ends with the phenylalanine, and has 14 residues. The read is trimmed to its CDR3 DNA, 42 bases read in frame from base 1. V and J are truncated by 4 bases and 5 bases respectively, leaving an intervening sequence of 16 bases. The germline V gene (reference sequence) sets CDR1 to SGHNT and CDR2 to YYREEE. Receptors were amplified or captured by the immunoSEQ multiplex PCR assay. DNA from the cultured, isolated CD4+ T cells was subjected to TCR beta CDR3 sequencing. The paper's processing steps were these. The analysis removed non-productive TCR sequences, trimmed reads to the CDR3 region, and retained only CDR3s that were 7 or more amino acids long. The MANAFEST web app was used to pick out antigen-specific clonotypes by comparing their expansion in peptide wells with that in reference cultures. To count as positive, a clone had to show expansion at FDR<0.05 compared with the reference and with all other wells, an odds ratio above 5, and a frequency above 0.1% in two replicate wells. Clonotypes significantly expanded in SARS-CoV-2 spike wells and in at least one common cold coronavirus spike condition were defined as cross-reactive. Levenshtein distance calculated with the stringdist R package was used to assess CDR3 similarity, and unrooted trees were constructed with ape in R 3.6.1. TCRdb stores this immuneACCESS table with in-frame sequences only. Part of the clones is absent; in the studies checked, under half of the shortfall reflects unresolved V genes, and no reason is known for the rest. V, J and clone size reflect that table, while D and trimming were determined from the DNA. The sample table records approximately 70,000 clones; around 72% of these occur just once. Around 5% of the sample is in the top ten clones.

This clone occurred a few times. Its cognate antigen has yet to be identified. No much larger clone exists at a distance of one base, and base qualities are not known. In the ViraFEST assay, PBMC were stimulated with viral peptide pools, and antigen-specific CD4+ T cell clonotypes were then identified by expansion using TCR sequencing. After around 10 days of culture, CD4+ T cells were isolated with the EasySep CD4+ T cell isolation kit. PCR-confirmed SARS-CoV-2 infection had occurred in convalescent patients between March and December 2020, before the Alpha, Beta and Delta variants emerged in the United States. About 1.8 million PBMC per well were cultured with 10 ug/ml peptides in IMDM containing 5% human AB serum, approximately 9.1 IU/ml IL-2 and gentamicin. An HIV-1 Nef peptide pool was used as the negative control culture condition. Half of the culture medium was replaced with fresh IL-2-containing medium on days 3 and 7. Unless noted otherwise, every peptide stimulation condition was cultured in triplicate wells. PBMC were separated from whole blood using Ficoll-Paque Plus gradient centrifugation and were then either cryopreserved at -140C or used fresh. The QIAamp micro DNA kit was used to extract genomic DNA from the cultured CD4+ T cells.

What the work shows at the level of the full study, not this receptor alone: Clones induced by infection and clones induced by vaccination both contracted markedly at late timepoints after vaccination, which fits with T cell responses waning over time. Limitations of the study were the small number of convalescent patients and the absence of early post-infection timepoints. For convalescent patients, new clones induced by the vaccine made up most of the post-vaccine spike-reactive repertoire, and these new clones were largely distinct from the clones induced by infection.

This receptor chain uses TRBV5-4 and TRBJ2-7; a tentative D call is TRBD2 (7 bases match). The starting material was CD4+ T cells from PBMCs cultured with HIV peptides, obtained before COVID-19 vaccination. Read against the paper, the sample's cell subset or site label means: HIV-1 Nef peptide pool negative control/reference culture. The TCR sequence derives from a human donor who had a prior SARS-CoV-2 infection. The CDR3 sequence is CASSPRGGLDEQYF. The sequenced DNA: TGTGCCAGCAGCCCAAGGGGGGGGCTTGACGAGCAGTACTTC.